This T cell receptor beta chain emerged from a study of blood T cell repertoires in COVID-19. For the study at large: The United States, Italy and Spain were the sources of the acute and convalescent COVID-19 samples. In each case, the material was cDNA or gDNA derived from T cells, B-cell-depleted T cells, or PBMCs.

In the authors' methods: How many nucleated cells were present was estimated from reference gene primer amplification. Produced via immunoSEQ multiplex PCR; TCRdb's table is partial and in-frame only. V and J calls and clone size are as listed in that table; D and trimming were resolved from the DNA. The sample yields more than 200,000 clones, almost 90% seen once. The CDR3 runs to 14 residues. The ends were cut back, 8 bases at V and 7 bases at J, with 15 bases in the middle. Germline V CDR1 and CDR2: MNHEY, SVGAGI. The sequence was obtained from a man aged 80 or over with acute or convalescent COVID-19. Sequenced: peripheral blood. This chain connects TRBV6-5 to TRBJ1-6; perhaps TRBD1 as D (5 bases). The CDR3: CASRRDSGNSPLHF. The CDR3, as DNA: TGTGCCAGCCGCCGCGACAGTGGGAATTCACCCCTCCACTTT.